What follows describes a single T cell receptor (beta chain). The data derive from a study of blood T cell repertoires in COVID-19. Study details: T cells, B-cell-depleted T cells, or PBMCs provided the cDNA or gDNA that served as material.

CDR3 length: 14 residues. V gave up 5 bases and J gave up 4 bases, with 12 bases separating them. CDR1 is MNHEY and CDR2 is SVGAGI in the germline V gene. Original handling: Estimates of nucleated cell counts were drawn from the amplification of reference gene primers. This table comes from immunoSEQ multiplex PCR, and its TCRdb copy is limited to in-frame clones, with some not included. From that table come the V and J calls and clone size; the DNA was used to work out D and trimming. The sample lists roughly 250,000 clones; roughly 90% were seen once. The source is a woman aged 25 to 45 with COVID-19, enrolled during active disease. The chain employs TRBV6-5 and TRBJ1-3, with a tentative D call TRBD1 (6 bases). The sequencing input was peripheral blood. CDR3 nucleotides: TGTGCCAGCAGTCCACAGGGTCCGGGAAACACCATATATTTT. Translation: CASSPQGPGNTIYF.